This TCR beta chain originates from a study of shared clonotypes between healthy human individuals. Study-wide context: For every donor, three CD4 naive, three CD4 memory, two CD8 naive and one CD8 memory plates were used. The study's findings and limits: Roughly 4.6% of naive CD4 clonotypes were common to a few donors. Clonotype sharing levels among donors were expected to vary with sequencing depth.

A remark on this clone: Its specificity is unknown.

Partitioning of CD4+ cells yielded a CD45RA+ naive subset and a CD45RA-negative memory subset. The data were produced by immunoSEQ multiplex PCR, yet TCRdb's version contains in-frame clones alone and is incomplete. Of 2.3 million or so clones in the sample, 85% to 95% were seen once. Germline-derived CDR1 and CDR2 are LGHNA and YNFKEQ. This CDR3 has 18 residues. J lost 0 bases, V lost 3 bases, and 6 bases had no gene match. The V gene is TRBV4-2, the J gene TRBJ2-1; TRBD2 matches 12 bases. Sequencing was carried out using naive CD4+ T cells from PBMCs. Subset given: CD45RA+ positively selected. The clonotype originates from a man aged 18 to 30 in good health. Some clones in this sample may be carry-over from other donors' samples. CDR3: CASSQPGLAGSSYNEQFF. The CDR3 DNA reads TGTGCCAGCAGCCAGCCCGGACTAGCGGGAAGCTCCTACAATGAGCAGTTCTTC.